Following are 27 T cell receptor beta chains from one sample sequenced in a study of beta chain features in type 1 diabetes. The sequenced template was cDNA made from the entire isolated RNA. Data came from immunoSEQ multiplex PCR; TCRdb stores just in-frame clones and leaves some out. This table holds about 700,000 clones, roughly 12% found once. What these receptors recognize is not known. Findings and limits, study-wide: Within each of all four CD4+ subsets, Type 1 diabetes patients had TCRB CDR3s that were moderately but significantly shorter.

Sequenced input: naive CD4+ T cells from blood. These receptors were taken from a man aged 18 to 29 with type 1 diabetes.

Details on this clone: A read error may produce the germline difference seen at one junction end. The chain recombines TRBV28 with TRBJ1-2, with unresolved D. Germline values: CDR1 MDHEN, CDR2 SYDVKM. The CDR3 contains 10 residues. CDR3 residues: CASSLPPFDF. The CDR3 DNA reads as TGTGCCAGCAGTTTACCCCCGTTTGACTTC.

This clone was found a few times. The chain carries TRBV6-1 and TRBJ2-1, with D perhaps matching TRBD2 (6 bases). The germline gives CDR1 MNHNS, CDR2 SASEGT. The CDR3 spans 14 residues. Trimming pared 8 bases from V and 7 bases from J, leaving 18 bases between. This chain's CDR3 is CASERAPIKNEQFF. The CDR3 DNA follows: TGTGCCAGCGAGCGGGCCCCCATTAAGAATGAGCAGTTCTTC.

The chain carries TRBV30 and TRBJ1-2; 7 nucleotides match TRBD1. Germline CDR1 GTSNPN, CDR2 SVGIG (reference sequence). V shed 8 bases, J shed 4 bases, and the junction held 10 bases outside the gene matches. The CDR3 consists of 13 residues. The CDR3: CARSGQPVYGYTF. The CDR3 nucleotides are TGTGCCCGATCGGGACAGCCAGTCTATGGCTACACCTTC.

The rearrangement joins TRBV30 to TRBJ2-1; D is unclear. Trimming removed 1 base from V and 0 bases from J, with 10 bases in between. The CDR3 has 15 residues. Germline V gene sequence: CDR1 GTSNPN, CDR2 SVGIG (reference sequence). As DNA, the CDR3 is TGTGCCTGGAGTGAGGGAATGGGCTCCTACAATGAGCAGTTCTTC. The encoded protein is CAWSEGMGSYNEQFF.

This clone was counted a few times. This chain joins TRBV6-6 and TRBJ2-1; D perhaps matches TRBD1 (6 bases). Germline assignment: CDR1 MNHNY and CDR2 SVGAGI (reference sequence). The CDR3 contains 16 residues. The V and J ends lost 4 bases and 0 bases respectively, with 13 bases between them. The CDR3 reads CASSSPRDNSYNEQFF. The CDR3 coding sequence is TGTGCCAGCAGTTCCCCCCGGGACAACTCCTACAATGAGCAGTTCTTC.

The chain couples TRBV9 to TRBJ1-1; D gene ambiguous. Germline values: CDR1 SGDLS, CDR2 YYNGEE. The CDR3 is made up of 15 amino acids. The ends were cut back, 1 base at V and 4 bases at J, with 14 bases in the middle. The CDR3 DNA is TGTGCCAGCAGCGTATCAGCGGGGTACGGCACTGAAGCTTTCTTT. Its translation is CASSVSAGYGTEAFF.

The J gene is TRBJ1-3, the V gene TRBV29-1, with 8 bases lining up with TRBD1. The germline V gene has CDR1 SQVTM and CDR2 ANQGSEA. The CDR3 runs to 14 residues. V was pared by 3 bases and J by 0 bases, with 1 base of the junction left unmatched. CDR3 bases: TGCAGCGTTGACGACAGGGGCTCTGGAAACACCATATATTTT. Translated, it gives CSVDDRGSGNTIYF.

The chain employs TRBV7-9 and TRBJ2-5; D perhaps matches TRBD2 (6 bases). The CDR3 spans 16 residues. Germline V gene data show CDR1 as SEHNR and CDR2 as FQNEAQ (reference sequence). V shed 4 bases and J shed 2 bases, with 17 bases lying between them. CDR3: CASSSRGRGIQETQYF. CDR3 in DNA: TGTGCCAGCAGCTCCCGAGGGCGCGGGATACAAGAGACCCAGTACTTC.

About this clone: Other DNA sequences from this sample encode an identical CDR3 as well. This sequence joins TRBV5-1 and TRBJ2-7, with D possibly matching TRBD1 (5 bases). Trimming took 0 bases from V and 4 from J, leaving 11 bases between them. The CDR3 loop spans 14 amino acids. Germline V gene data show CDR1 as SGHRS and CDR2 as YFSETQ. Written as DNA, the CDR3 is TGCGCCAGCAGCTTGGTCCAGGGTACGTACGAGCAGTACTTC. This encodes CASSLVQGTYEQYF.

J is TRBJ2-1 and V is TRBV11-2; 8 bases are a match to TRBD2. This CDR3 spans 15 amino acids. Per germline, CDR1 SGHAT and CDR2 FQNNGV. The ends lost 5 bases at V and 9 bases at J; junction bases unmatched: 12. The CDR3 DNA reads TGTGCCAGCAGCCCCGCGTTGGGACTAGGAGTTGAGCAGTTCTTC. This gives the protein CASSPALGLGVEQFF.

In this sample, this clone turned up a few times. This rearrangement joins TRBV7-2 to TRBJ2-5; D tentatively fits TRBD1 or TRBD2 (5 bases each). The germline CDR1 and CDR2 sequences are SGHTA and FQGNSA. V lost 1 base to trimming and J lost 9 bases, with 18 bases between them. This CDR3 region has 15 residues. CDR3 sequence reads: CASSLGDPRMGSQYF. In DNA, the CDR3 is TGTGCCAGCAGCTTAGGGGACCCACGCATGGGGTCCCAGTACTTC. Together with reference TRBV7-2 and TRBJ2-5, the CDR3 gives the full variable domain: GAGVSQSPSNKVTEKGKDVELRCDPISGHTALYWYRQSLGQGLEFLIYFQGNSAPDKSGLPSDRFSAERTGGSVSTLTIQRTQQEDSAVYLCASSLGDPRMGSQYFGPGTRLLVL.

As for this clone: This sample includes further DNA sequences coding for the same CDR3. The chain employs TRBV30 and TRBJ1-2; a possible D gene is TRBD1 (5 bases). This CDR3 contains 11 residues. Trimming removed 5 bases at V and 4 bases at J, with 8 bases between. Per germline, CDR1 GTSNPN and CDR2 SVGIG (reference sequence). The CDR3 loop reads CAWGDSYGYTF. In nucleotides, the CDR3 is TGTGCCTGGGGAGACAGCTATGGCTACACCTTC. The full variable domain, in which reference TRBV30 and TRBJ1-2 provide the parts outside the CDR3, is SQTIHQWPATLVQPVGSPLSLECTVEGTSNPNLYWYRQAAGRGLQLLFYSVGIGQISSEVPQNLSASRPQDRQFILSSKKLLLSDSGFYLCAWGDSYGYTFGSGTRLTVV.

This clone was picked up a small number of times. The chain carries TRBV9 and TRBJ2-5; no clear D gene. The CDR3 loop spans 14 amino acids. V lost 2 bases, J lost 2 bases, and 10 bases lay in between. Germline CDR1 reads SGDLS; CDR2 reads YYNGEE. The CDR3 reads CASSVTGQQETQYF. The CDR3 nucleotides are TGTGCCAGCAGCGTTACGGGCCAACAAGAGACCCAGTACTTC.

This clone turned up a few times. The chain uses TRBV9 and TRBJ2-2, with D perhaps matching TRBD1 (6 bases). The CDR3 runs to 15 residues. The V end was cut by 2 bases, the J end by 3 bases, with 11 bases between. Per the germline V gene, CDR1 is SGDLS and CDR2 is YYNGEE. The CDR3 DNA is TGTGCCAGCAGCGTGAGGGGGTATGACACCGGGGAGCTGTTTTTT. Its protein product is CASSVRGYDTGELFF.

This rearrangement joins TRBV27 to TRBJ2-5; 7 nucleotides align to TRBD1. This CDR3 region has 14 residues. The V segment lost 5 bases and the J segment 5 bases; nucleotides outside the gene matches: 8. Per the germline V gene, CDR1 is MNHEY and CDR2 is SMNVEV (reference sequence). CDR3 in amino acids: CASSPDRDDETQYF. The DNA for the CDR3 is TGTGCCAGCAGTCCCGACAGGGATGATGAGACCCAGTACTTC.

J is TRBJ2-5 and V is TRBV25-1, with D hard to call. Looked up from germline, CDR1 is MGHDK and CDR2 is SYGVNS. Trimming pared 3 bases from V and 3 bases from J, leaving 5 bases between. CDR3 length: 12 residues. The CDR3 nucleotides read TGTGCCAGCAGTGAGTCCAAAGAGACCCAGTACTTC. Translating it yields CASSESKETQYF. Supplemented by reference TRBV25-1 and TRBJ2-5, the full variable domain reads EADIYQTPRYLVIGTGKKITLECSQTMGHDKMYWYQQDPGMELHLIHYSYGVNSTEKGDLSSESTVSRIRTEHFPLTLESARPSHTSQYLCASSESKETQYFGPGTRLLVL.

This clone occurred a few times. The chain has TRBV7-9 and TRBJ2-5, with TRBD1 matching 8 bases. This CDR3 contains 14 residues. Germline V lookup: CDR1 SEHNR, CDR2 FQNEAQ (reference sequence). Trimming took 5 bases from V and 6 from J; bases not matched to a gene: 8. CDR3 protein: CASSLNTGGKTQYF. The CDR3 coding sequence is TGTGCCAGCAGCCTAAACACAGGGGGAAAGACCCAGTACTTC.

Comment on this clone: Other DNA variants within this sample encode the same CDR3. CDR3 sequence: CASSPGQGHQPQHF. The DNA for the CDR3 is TGCGCCAGCAGCCCTGGACAGGGCCATCAGCCCCAGCATTTT. The chain couples TRBV5-1 to TRBJ1-5; 8 bases are shared with TRBD1. Germline CDR1 SGHRS, CDR2 YFSETQ. With V trimmed by 4 bases and J by 5 bases, 5 bases remained unmatched. The CDR3 loop spans 14 amino acids.

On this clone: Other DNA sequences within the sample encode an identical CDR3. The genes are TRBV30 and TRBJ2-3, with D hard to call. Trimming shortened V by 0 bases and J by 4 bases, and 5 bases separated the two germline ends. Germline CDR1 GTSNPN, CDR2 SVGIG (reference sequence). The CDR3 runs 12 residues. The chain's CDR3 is CAWSVLADTQYF. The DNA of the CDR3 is TGTGCCTGGAGTGTACTTGCAGATACGCAGTATTTT.

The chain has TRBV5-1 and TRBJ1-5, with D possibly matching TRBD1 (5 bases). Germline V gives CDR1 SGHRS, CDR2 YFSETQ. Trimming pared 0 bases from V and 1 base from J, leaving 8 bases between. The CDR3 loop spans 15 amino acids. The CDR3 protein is CASSLEGPSNQPQHF. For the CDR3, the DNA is TGCGCCAGCAGCTTGGAGGGGCCAAGCAATCAGCCCCAGCATTTT.

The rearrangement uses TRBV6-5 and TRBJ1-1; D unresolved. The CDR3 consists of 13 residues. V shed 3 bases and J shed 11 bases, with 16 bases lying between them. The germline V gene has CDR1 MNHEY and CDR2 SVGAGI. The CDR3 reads CASSYDLSPEAFF. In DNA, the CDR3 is TGTGCCAGCAGTTATGATCTATCTCCAGAGGCTTTCTTT.

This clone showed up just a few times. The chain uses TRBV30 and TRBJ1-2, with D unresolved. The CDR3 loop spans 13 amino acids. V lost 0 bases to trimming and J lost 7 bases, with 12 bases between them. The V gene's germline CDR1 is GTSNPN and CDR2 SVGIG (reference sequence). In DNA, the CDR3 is TGTGCCTGGAGTGTCCCCCCTTATGGTGGCTACACCTTC. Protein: CAWSVPPYGGYTF.

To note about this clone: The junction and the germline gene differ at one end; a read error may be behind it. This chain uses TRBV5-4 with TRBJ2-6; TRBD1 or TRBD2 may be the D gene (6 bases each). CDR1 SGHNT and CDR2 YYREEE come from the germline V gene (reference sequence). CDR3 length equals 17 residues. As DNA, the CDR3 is TGTGCCCGCAGCCTGGGGGGCCGGGGCTCTGGGGCCAACGTCCTGACTTTC. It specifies CARSLGGRGSGANVLTF.

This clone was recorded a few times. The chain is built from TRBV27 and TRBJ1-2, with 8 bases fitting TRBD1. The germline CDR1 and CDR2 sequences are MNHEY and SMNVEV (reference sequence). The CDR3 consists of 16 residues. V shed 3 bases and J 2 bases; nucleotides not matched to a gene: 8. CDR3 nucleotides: TGTGCCAGCAGTTTCCAGGGGGCTCCTAAAAACTATGGCTACACCTTC. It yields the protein CASSFQGAPKNYGYTF.

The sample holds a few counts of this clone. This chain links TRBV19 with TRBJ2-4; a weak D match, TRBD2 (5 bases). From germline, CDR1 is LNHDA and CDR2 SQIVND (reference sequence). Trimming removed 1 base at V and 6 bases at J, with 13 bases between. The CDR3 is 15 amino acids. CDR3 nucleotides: TGTGCCAGTAGTATAGTTGGGAGCCTGGGAAACATTCAGTACTTC. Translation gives CASSIVGSLGNIQYF.

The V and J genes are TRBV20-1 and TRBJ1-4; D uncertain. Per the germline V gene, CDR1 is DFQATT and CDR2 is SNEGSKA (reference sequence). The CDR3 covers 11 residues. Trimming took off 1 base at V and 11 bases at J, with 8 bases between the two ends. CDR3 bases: TGCAGTGCTAGAGTACCTGATAAACTGTTTTTT. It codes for CSARVPDKLFF.

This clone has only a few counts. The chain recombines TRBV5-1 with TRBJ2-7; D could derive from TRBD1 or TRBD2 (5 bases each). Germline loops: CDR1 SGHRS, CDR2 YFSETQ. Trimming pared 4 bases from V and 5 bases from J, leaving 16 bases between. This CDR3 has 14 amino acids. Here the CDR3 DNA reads TGCGCCAGCAGCCGGGACGCGGAGATGGACGAGCAGTACTTC. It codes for CASSRDAEMDEQYF. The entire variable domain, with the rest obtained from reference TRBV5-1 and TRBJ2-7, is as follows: KAGVTQTPRYLIKTRGQQVTLSCSPISGHRSVSWYQQTPGQGLQFLFEYFSETQRNKGNFPGRFSGRQFSNSRSEMNVSTLELGDSALYLCASSRDAEMDEQYFGPGTRLTVT.